These 17 T cell receptor beta chains were all obtained from the same sample, sequenced in a study of cytomegalovirus exposure and HLA in healthy donors. PCR used 60 Vbeta primers and 13 Jbeta primers. Libraries were prepared by immunoSEQ multiplex PCR; TCRdb keeps only in-frame clonotypes and omits some of them. Here the sample spans 100,000 to 150,000 clones, about 80% being singletons. The sequenced sample was PBMCs. All receptors come from a man aged 25 to 40 in good health and CMV-seropositive.

The CDR3 DNA reads TGCGCCAGCAGCTCCCGGGGATATAAGAACACTGAAGCTTTCTTT. Amino acid sequence: CASSSRGYKNTEAFF. The chain uses TRBV4-1 and TRBJ1-1; D uncertain. The CDR3 has 15 amino acids. The germline V gene has CDR1 MGHRA and CDR2 YSYEKL. The V end was cut by 5 bases, the J end by 1 base, with 14 bases between.

The chain uses TRBV5-8 and TRBJ1-2; D gene ambiguous. V lost 1 base and J lost 2, with 6 bases in between. CDR3 length: 13 residues. Germline values: CDR1 SGHTS, CDR2 YDEGEE. The CDR3 protein is CASSLTANYGYTF. The CDR3 nucleotides are TGTGCCAGCAGCTTGACAGCAAACTATGGCTACACCTTC.

This chain joins TRBV28 and TRBJ1-3; TRBD1 matches 9 bases. CDR1 is MDHEN, CDR2 SYDVKM, per germline. The CDR3 sequence is 17 residues long. Unmatched junction bases numbered 12, after V lost 8 bases and J lost 1 base. The CDR3 loop reads CASPIPGQGKSGNTIYF. Here the CDR3 DNA reads TGTGCCAGCCCCATTCCGGGACAGGGTAAATCTGGAAACACCATATATTTT.

The chain joins TRBV25-1 to TRBJ2-4; the match to TRBD2 covers 7 bases. The V gene end was trimmed by 4 bases and the J gene end by 1 base; junction bases not matched to a gene: 4. Germline V lookup: CDR1 MGHDK, CDR2 SYGVNS. The CDR3 has 15 amino acids. As DNA, the CDR3 is TGTGCCAGCAGTGTGGTGGGGGGGGCCAAAAACATTCAGTACTTC. This gives the protein CASSVVGGAKNIQYF.

The V and J genes are TRBV30 and TRBJ2-1; 8 bases align to TRBD1. The CDR3 spans 15 residues. The germline V gene encodes CDR1 GTSNPN and CDR2 SVGIG (reference sequence). Trimming took 2 bases from V and 3 from J; bases not matched to a gene: 6. The CDR3 spells CAWSFGTGNYNEQFF. The CDR3 DNA sequence: TGTGCCTGGAGTTTCGGGACAGGCAACTACAATGAGCAGTTCTTC.

The chain employs TRBV5-6 and TRBJ2-3, with D tentatively TRBD2 (7 bases). The CDR3 is 16 residues long. Germline V gives CDR1 SGHDT, CDR2 YYEEEE. V was cut by 0 bases and J by 3 bases, with 14 bases left in between. The CDR3 DNA reads TGTGCCAGCAGCTTGGATACGGGGGGCCGAACAGATACGCAGTATTTT. Protein sequence: CASSLDTGGRTDTQYF. Variable domain in full (rest from reference TRBV5-6 and TRBJ2-3): DAGVTQSPTHLIKTRGQQVTLRCSPKSGHDTVSWYQQALGQGPQFIFQYYEEEERQRGNFPDRFSGHQFPNYSSELNVNALLLGDSALYLCASSLDTGGRTDTQYFGPGTRLTVL.

V is TRBV14 and J is TRBJ1-1; TRBD1 matches at 10 bases. The germline V gene has CDR1 SGHDN and CDR2 FVKESK. The CDR3 is 14 amino acids. V was pared by 2 bases and J by 7 bases, with 4 bases of the junction left unmatched. The CDR3 reads CASSQLTGGLEAFF. The CDR3, as DNA: TGTGCCAGCAGCCAACTGACAGGGGGCCTTGAAGCTTTCTTT. Variable domain in full (rest from reference TRBV14 and TRBJ1-1): EAGVTQFPSHSVIEKGQTVTLRCDPISGHDNLYWYRRVMGKEIKFLLHFVKESKQDESGMPNNRFLAERTGGTYSTLKVQPAELEDSGVYFCASSQLTGGLEAFFGQGTRLTVV.

V usage is TRBV20-1 and J usage is TRBJ1-2; no clear D. The CDR3 spans 11 residues. The V gene's germline CDR1 is DFQATT and CDR2 SNEGSKA (reference sequence). V was shortened by 7 bases and J by 7 bases, with 13 bases between the two germline ends. The CDR3 region has the DNA TGCAGTGTAGGACTCGATGCTGGCTACACCTTC. Residues: CSVGLDAGYTF.

J is TRBJ2-2 and V is TRBV4-2; 7 bases line up with TRBD1. Germline loops: CDR1 LGHNA, CDR2 YNFKEQ. The CDR3 has 18 amino acids. Trimming at V came to 4 bases and at J to 1 base, leaving 12 bases not matched to a gene. The CDR3 DNA is TGTGCCAGCAGCCCCAATTGGATGGGGACAGTGAACACCGGGGAGCTGTTTTTT. Amino acid sequence: CASSPNWMGTVNTGELFF.

The rearrangement uses TRBV19 and TRBJ2-6; TRBD1 is a possible D gene (5 bases). The CDR3 is made up of 15 amino acids. Germline V CDR1 and CDR2: LNHDA, SQIVND (reference sequence). The V gene lost 3 bases and the J gene lost 0 bases, with 6 bases spanning the gap. CDR3 in amino acids: CASSMTASGANVLTF. The CDR3 DNA reads TGTGCCAGTAGTATGACAGCCTCTGGGGCCAACGTCCTGACTTTC. The full variable domain, rest sourced from reference TRBV19 and TRBJ2-6, is DGGITQSPKYLFRKEGQNVTLSCEQNLNHDAMYWYRQDPGQGLRLIYYSQIVNDFQKGDIAEGYSVSREKKESFPLTVTSAQKNPTAFYLCASSMTASGANVLTFGAGSRLTVL.

This chain links TRBV4-1 with TRBJ2-2; D remains unclear. The V end lost 3 bases, the J end lost 8 bases, and 7 bases lay between the germline ends. The CDR3 spans 12 residues. Germline CDR1 reads MGHRA; CDR2 reads YSYEKL. The CDR3 region has the DNA TGCGCCAGCAGCCAGAGCCTGGGGGAGCTGTTTTTT. Translated: CASSQSLGELFF.

The gene calls are TRBV18 and TRBJ1-2; D unresolved. V was trimmed by 4 bases and J by 4 bases, leaving 16 bases between them. The CDR3 totals 15 residues. Germline-derived CDR1 and CDR2 are KGHSH and LQKENI. The DNA for the CDR3 is TGTGCCAGCTCACGCGTAGTCCAACTTGTCTATGGCTACACCTTC. Translated: CASSRVVQLVYGYTF.

The chain links TRBV7-2 to TRBJ1-6; no clear D gene. Between the trimmed V and J ends, which lost 8 bases and 8 bases, there was a span of 16 bases. This CDR3 is 14 amino acids long. Germline CDR1 and CDR2: SGHTA and FQGNSA. CDR3 loop: CASRPEEWDSPLHF. CDR3 coding DNA: TGTGCCAGCCGTCCTGAGGAGTGGGATTCACCCCTCCACTTT.

J is TRBJ2-5 and V is TRBV7-9, with D possibly TRBD2 on 6 matching bases. Germline-derived CDR1 and CDR2 are SEHNR and FQNEAQ (reference sequence). V was pared by 1 base and J by 4 bases, with 13 bases between. The CDR3 contains 15 residues. Here the CDR3 reads CASSLVGTGAETQYF. CDR3 DNA sequence: TGTGCCAGCAGCTTAGTAGGGACTGGGGCAGAGACCCAGTACTTC.

V is TRBV2 and J is TRBJ1-1; tentatively, D is TRBD1 (6 bases). Trimming took off 5 bases at V and 2 bases at J, with 9 bases between the two ends. There are 13 residues in the CDR3. Germline V lookup: CDR1 SNHLY, CDR2 FYNNEI. CDR3 nucleotides: TGTGCCAGCAGTAACAGGGAAAACACTGAAGCTTTCTTT. The encoded protein is CASSNRENTEAFF.

The genes are TRBV19 and TRBJ1-3; D ambiguous. The CDR3 length is 15 residues. With 5 bases removed from V and 0 bases from J, the gap between germline ends came to 11 bases. The germline V gene encodes CDR1 LNHDA and CDR2 SQIVND (reference sequence). As DNA, the CDR3 is TGTGCCAGTAGTGTATCACGGTACTCTGGAAACACCATATATTTT. Protein: CASSVSRYSGNTIYF.

A note on this clone: The sample contains more than one DNA sequence encoding this CDR3. This chain joins TRBV2 and TRBJ1-3, with a tentative D call TRBD1 (6 bases). The CDR3 sequence is 14 residues long. Trimming removed 7 bases from V and 0 bases from J, with 10 bases in between. The V gene's germline CDR1 is SNHLY and CDR2 FYNNEI. CDR3 bases: TGTGCCAGCATAAGGGGGAGCTCTGGAAACACCATATATTTT. This sequence encodes CASIRGSSGNTIYF.